This T cell receptor beta chain was sequenced for a study of blood T cells in healthy people across ages. A second PCR, run for about 7 to 11 cycles, used a sample-barcoded 5' primer plus a J-beta primer mix. TCRdb recomputed calls from the 5' RACE reads with MiXCR, one row per CDR3 protein. The sample carries roughly 1,000,000 distinct CDR3 sequences, almost 25% recorded once. The germline V gene has CDR1 SGHDN and CDR2 FVKESK. The CDR3 loop spans 12 amino acids. These records were also assigned to another study, of T cells of mothers and their children.

This receptor was taken from a girl aged 2-9 years in good health. V and J are TRBV14 and TRBJ2-7; tentatively, D is TRBD2 (5 bases). The better agreement between TRBJ2-1 and the DNA end casts doubt on the J call. The sample comprised blood. In DNA form, the CDR3 reads TGTGCCAGCAGCCATTACGGGATTGAGCAGTTCTTC. The encoded protein is CASSHYGIEQFF.